The following is a T cell receptor beta chain sequence with its context. CDR1 and CDR2 (germline): MNHNS, SASEGT. This CDR3 contains 13 residues. Trimming cost V 2 bases and J 3 bases, with 7 bases left between them. This record belongs to a study of blood T cell repertoires in COVID-19. The overall study: The United States, Italy and Spain supplied acute and convalescent COVID-19 samples. The cDNA or gDNA used as material had been derived from T cells, B-cell-depleted T cells, or PBMCs.

In the authors' methods: Estimation of nucleated cell counts was performed using reference gene primer amplification. Data came from immunoSEQ multiplex PCR; TCRdb stores just in-frame clones and leaves some out. V and J calls and clone size are those listed in that table; D and trimming were worked out from the DNA. The sample carries around 16,000 clones, around 88% recorded once. This chain uses TRBV6-1 with TRBJ1-1; unclear D gene. The sequenced sample consisted of peripheral blood. The sequence was obtained from a human donor in a cohort sampled during active COVID-19. The DNA for the CDR3 is TGTGCCAGCAGTGAATTCGTAGACACTGAAGCTTTCTTT. It specifies CASSEFVDTEAFF.